Presented here are 26 T cell receptor beta chains from one specimen sequenced in a study of vaccination and CD4 T cells after COVID-19. Their antigens are not known. Sequencing of cultured CD4+ T cell DNA used the Oncomine TCR Beta short-read assay. TCRdb re-called the PCR reads with MiXCR, one entry per CDR3 protein. The profile shows approximately 20,000 distinct CDR3 sequences, roughly 46% of them singletons. The time point denotes: late sampling 161 to 241 days after vaccination in three convalescent patients. Stated treatment: approximately 10-day PBMC culture with coronavirus spike peptide pools or control peptides (ViraFEST assay). The sample consisted of CD4+ T cells from blood, cultured in vitro, taken about 7 months after SARS-CoV-2 vaccination. These receptor sequences come from a human donor who had recovered from COVID-19.

The V and J genes are TRBV6-1 and TRBJ1-5, with D hard to call. In germline, CDR1 is MNHNS, CDR2 SASEGT. V lost 6 bases to trimming and J lost 9 bases, with 18 bases between them. The CDR3 has 14 amino acids. As DNA, the CDR3 is TGTGCCAGCAGCTCCCCGGGAGGGAGAAGGCCCCAGCATTTT. Translation gives CASSSPGGRRPQHF.

The genes are TRBV20-1 and TRBJ1-2, with D perhaps matching TRBD1 (6 bases). The CDR3 covers 14 residues. The V end lost 2 bases, the J end lost 4 bases, and 14 bases lay between the germline ends. Germline lookup yields CDR1 DFQATT and CDR2 SNEGSKA (reference sequence). This CDR3 reads CSARSLGAGYGYTF. CDR3 sequence (DNA): TGCAGTGCTAGAAGTTTGGGGGCGGGCTATGGCTACACCTTC.

This chain links TRBV5-4 with TRBJ1-5; weak D call: TRBD1 (6 bases). Trimming stripped 4 bases from V and 6 bases from J, with 14 bases between. From germline, CDR1 is SGHNT and CDR2 YYREEE (reference sequence). CDR3 length: 14 residues. The CDR3 loop reads CASSLGGLGQPQHF. The CDR3 nucleotides read TGTGCCAGCAGCCTTGGGGGGCTCGGTCAGCCCCAGCATTTT.

As DNA, the CDR3 is TGTGCCAGCAGTTACGAGACTAGCGGGAGGCGCGAGCAGTACTTC. Amino acids: CASSYETSGRREQYF. This chain uses TRBV6-5 with TRBJ2-7; TRBD2 agrees at 13 bases. The CDR3 has 15 amino acids. The germline gives CDR1 MNHEY, CDR2 SVGAGI. The ends lost 2 bases at V and 6 bases at J; junction bases unmatched: 4.

The chain employs TRBV5-4 and TRBJ2-1; tentative D call: TRBD1 (5 bases). Germline loops: CDR1 SGHNT, CDR2 YYREEE (reference sequence). With 4 bases removed from V and 4 bases from J, the gap between germline ends came to 18 bases. This CDR3 is built from 16 residues. The CDR3 protein is CASSRAALTGYNEQFF. In DNA, the CDR3 is TGTGCCAGCAGCCGGGCCGCACTTACAGGTTACAATGAGCAGTTCTTC.

This clonotype was seen a single time. The CDR3 sequence: CSALGTGGAGNTIYF. The CDR3 DNA reads as TGCAGTGCTTTAGGGACAGGGGGCGCAGGAAACACCATATATTTT. The chain carries TRBV20-1 and TRBJ1-3; 12 bases agree with TRBD1. Trimming at V came to 5 bases and at J to 4 bases, leaving 6 bases not matched to a gene. The CDR3 totals 15 residues. CDR1 DFQATT and CDR2 SNEGSKA come from the germline V gene (reference sequence).

This clonotype has only one observation. The chain combines TRBV20-1 with TRBJ2-2; 8 bases are a match to TRBD2. The CDR3 has 16 residues. CDR1 and CDR2 (germline): DFQATT, SNEGSKA (reference sequence). V dropped 7 bases and J dropped 7; count of bases not matched to a gene: 17. CDR3 sequence (DNA): TGCAGTGAAAGGTTAGGTGGCGGGAGGATAAACGGGGAGCTGTTTTTT. Translation gives CSERLGGGRINGELFF.

This CDR3 is CAISRQGAGETQYF. The CDR3 nucleotides are TGTGCCATCAGTAGACAGGGGGCCGGGGAGACCCAGTACTTC. V usage is TRBV10-3 and J usage is TRBJ2-5, with 10 bases identical to TRBD1. The CDR3 is made up of 14 amino acids. Germline V gene lookup returns CDR1 ENHRY and CDR2 SYGVKD. V was pared by 5 bases and J by 5 bases, with 5 bases of the junction left unmatched.

There are a few counts of this clonotype. The chain has TRBV19 and TRBJ1-2; D is ambiguous. The CDR3 is 14 amino acids. Germline loops: CDR1 LNHDA, CDR2 SQIVND (reference sequence). The V gene lost 1 base and the J gene lost 4 bases, with 10 bases spanning the gap. CDR3 sequence reads: CASSIGWRAYGYTF. DNA for the CDR3: TGTGCCAGTAGTATAGGGTGGCGAGCCTATGGCTACACCTTC. The full variable domain, completed using reference TRBV19 and TRBJ1-2, is DGGITQSPKYLFRKEGQNVTLSCEQNLNHDAMYWYRQDPGQGLRLIYYSQIVNDFQKGDIAEGYSVSREKKESFPLTVTSAQKNPTAFYLCASSIGWRAYGYTFGSGTRLTVV.

CDR3 loop: CASSLGPSGGYNEQFF. The CDR3 DNA reads as TGTGCCAGCAGCTTAGGGCCTAGCGGGGGCTACAATGAGCAGTTCTTC. The rearrangement joins TRBV7-2 to TRBJ2-1, with TRBD2 matching 10 bases. The CDR3 is 16 residues long. Losses at the gene ends were 1 base for V and 3 bases for J; bases not matched to a gene: 3. From germline, CDR1 is SGHTA and CDR2 FQGNSA.

This clonotype was counted between two and nine times. V is TRBV20-1 and J is TRBJ2-3; D is unclear. This CDR3 is 14 amino acids long. V lost 0 bases and J lost 1, with 8 bases in between. Germline CDR1 DFQATT, CDR2 SNEGSKA (reference sequence). DNA of the CDR3: TGCAGTGCTAGAGATAGTATGGGCACAGATACGCAGTATTTT. This gives the protein CSARDSMGTDTQYF.

The chain has TRBV20-1 and TRBJ2-4; 7 nucleotides match TRBD1. Germline V gene lookup returns CDR1 DFQATT and CDR2 SNEGSKA (reference sequence). Unmatched junction bases numbered 8, after V lost 5 bases and J lost 13 bases. This CDR3 is 11 amino acids long. CDR3 sequence (DNA): TGCAGTGCTTCCCCTCGACAGGGACAGTACTTC. Encoded protein: CSASPRQGQYF.

This clonotype was counted a few times. The chain employs TRBV12-3 or TRBV12-4 and TRBJ2-1, with 7 bases identical to TRBD2. Trimming cost V 7 bases and J 3 bases; bases outside gene matches: 9. The CDR3 consists of 15 residues. CDR3 residues: CASNVAGAIYNEQFF. The CDR3 nucleotides read TGTGCCAGCAATGTGGCGGGAGCAATCTACAATGAGCAGTTCTTC.

V usage is TRBV20-1 and J usage is TRBJ2-3; 10 bases agree with TRBD1. CDR3 length: 18 amino acids. The junction had 15 bases not matched to a gene; V was cut back by 6 bases and J by 0 bases. Germline V CDR1 and CDR2: DFQATT, SNEGSKA (reference sequence). CDR3 sequence reads: CSAQGWGQGPSSTDTQYF. The CDR3 region has the DNA TGCAGTGCCCAGGGGTGGGGACAGGGGCCATCTAGCACAGATACGCAGTATTTT.

This rearrangement joins TRBV6-2 or TRBV6-3 to TRBJ2-1; TRBD2 might be the D (5 bases). The CDR3 loop spans 13 amino acids. Germline CDR1 reads MNHEY; CDR2 reads SVGEGT. Trimming pared 5 bases from V and 5 bases from J, leaving 10 bases between. The CDR3 DNA reads TGTGCCAGCAGTCGCGGACTTGACAATGAGCAGTTCTTC. As protein: CASSRGLDNEQFF.

The V and J genes are TRBV11-2 and TRBJ2-5; TRBD2 is a possible D gene (6 bases). CDR1 is SGHAT, CDR2 FQNNGV, per germline. The CDR3 is made up of 13 amino acids. V was pared by 4 bases and J by 2 bases, with 8 bases between. This CDR3 reads CASSSGLQETQYF. CDR3 bases: TGTGCCAGCAGCTCGGGACTTCAAGAGACCCAGTACTTC.

The chain employs TRBV6-1 and TRBJ2-7; maybe TRBD2 (5 bases). Trimming took 6 bases from V and 0 from J, leaving 15 bases between them. The CDR3 loop spans 15 amino acids. Germline V gene sequence: CDR1 MNHNS, CDR2 SASEGT. The CDR3 reads CASSTRPGDSYEQYF. The CDR3 DNA follows: TGTGCCAGCAGCACACGCCCCGGGGACTCCTACGAGCAGTACTTC.

The CDR3, as DNA: TGCAGTGCTAGGGCGACAGGGGAGGATTCACCCCTCCACTTT. Its protein is CSARATGEDSPLHF. The chain combines TRBV20-1 with TRBJ1-6, with 8 bases aligning to TRBD1. Germline CDR1 and CDR2: DFQATT and SNEGSKA (reference sequence). Germline trimming cut 3 bases from V and 8 bases from J; bases unmatched to any gene: 6. The CDR3 runs 14 residues.

This clonotype was observed a few times. The chain joins TRBV7-2 to TRBJ1-6; TRBD1 aligns across 7 bases. Germline V CDR1 and CDR2: SGHTA, FQGNSA. This CDR3 spans 15 amino acids. Germline trimming cut 5 bases from V and 5 bases from J; bases unmatched to any gene: 6. The CDR3 protein is CASSTYGTDNSPLHF. The CDR3 bases are TGTGCCAGCAGCACGTACGGGACAGATAATTCACCCCTCCACTTT.

This clonotype appeared a single time. The chain carries TRBV20-1 and TRBJ2-7, with a tentative D call TRBD2 (6 bases). The CDR3 spans 13 residues. CDR1 is DFQATT, CDR2 SNEGSKA, per germline (reference sequence). Deletions cut 7 bases from V and 7 bases from J, with 20 bases between. The CDR3: CSVWVSGNNEQYF. The DNA for the CDR3 is TGCAGTGTGTGGGTTAGCGGAAACAATGAGCAGTACTTC.

This chain joins TRBV6-4 and TRBJ1-5; D gene unclear. The CDR3 is 15 amino acids. CDR1 MRHNA and CDR2 SNTAGT come from the germline V gene. V was clipped by 4 bases and J by 0 bases, with 10 bases between them. CDR3 coding DNA: TGTGCCAGCAGTGGCACACCATCTAGCAATCAGCCCCAGCATTTT. Encoded protein: CASSGTPSSNQPQHF.

This clonotype was picked up one time. The chain links TRBV2 to TRBJ2-5; perhaps D is TRBD1 or TRBD2 (5 bases each). From germline, CDR1 is SNHLY and CDR2 FYNNEI. The germline V and J ends were trimmed by 6 bases and 6 bases, with 14 bases remaining between them. This CDR3 contains 13 residues. The CDR3, as DNA: TGTGCCAGCAGACTTGAGGGGTCCAAGACCCAGTACTTC. Translation: CASRLEGSKTQYF.

This sequence joins TRBV18 and TRBJ2-5, with D possibly called TRBD1 or TRBD2 (5 bases each). Per germline, CDR1 KGHSH and CDR2 LQKENI. The CDR3 runs to 13 residues. Trimming removed 5 bases at V and 6 bases at J, with 13 bases between. DNA for the CDR3: TGTGCCAGCTCAGCTCCAGGGACCCAGACCCAGTACTTC. Encoded protein: CASSAPGTQTQYF.

This clonotype was counted between two and nine times. The chain couples TRBV19 to TRBJ2-5; 9 nucleotides align to TRBD2. Germline CDR1 reads LNHDA; CDR2 reads SQIVND (reference sequence). The length of the CDR3 is 14 residues. Germline trimming cut 5 bases from V and 7 bases from J; bases unmatched to any gene: 8. The CDR3 is CASSVLAGTVTQYF. The CDR3 coding sequence is TGTGCCAGTAGTGTCCTAGCGGGGACGGTGACCCAGTACTTC. The full variable domain, completed using reference TRBV19 and TRBJ2-5, is DGGITQSPKYLFRKEGQNVTLSCEQNLNHDAMYWYRQDPGQGLRLIYYSQIVNDFQKGDIAEGYSVSREKKESFPLTVTSAQKNPTAFYLCASSVLAGTVTQYFGPGTRLLVL.

This clonotype occurred a few times. The chain carries TRBV20-1 and TRBJ2-1; 13 bases line up with TRBD2. This CDR3 region has 16 residues. The V gene's germline CDR1 is DFQATT and CDR2 SNEGSKA (reference sequence). V lost 4 bases to trimming and J lost 1 base; unmatched junction nucleotides: 4. The CDR3 loop reads CSANGLAGDSYNEQFF. As DNA, the CDR3 is TGCAGTGCTAACGGACTAGCGGGGGATTCCTACAATGAGCAGTTCTTC.

This clonotype was picked up one time. This chain links TRBV7-8 with TRBJ2-1, with a tentative D call TRBD2 (6 bases). CDR3 size: 16 residues. V lost 3 bases, J lost 5 bases, and 17 bases lay in between. The germline V gene encodes CDR1 SGHVS and CDR2 FQNEAQ. The CDR3 is CASSFFRLDTDNEQFF. Here the CDR3 DNA reads TGTGCCAGCAGCTTTTTTCGACTAGACACAGACAATGAGCAGTTCTTC. The variable domain in full, completed from reference TRBV7-8 and TRBJ2-1, reads GAGVSQSPRYKVAKRGQDVALRCDPISGHVSLFWYQQALGQGPEFLTYFQNEAQLDKSGLPSDRFFAERPEGSVSTLKIQRTQQEDSAVYLCASSFFRLDTDNEQFFGPGTRLTVL.